The 14 T cell receptor beta chains reported below all come from one sample, sequenced in a study of control samples from healthy donors and cancer patients. Measured with immunoSEQ multiplex PCR; TCRdb has only the in-frame clones, and not every one. The table lists tens of thousands of clones, roughly 87% of them singletons. Material: PBMCs. The receptors stem from a man aged 55 to 70 with colorectal cancer.

This chain joins TRBV6-5 and TRBJ2-3; 10 nucleotides align to TRBD2. This CDR3 spans 15 amino acids. With 6 bases clipped from V and 7 bases from J, the junction kept 10 bases outside the gene matches. In germline, CDR1 is MNHEY, CDR2 SVGAGI. CDR3: CASSYSSGGSHTQYF. In nucleotides, the CDR3 is TGTGCCAGCAGCTATTCTAGCGGGGGCAGTCATACGCAGTATTTT.

This chain uses TRBV28 with TRBJ1-2, with 7 bases lining up with TRBD1. CDR3 size: 17 residues. Germline V CDR1 and CDR2: MDHEN, SYDVKM. The trim removed 2 bases at V and 7 bases at J, leaving 16 bases unmatched. CDR3 sequence reads: CASSLGGQGVNGGGYTF. CDR3 in DNA: TGTGCCAGCAGTTTAGGGGGTCAGGGGGTGAACGGTGGTGGCTACACCTTC.

This sequence joins TRBV9 and TRBJ1-3; D is undetermined. Trimming took 3 bases from V and 0 from J, leaving 13 bases between them. CDR1 and CDR2 (germline): SGDLS, YYNGEE. The CDR3 runs 16 residues. DNA of the CDR3: TGTGCCAGCAGCGCCACGTGGATGGCCTCTGGAAACACCATATATTTT. Amino acid sequence: CASSATWMASGNTIYF.

The CDR3 reads CARSLVARTDSHGYTF. The CDR3 region has the DNA TGTGCCAGAAGCTTGGTGGCCCGGACAGACTCTCATGGCTACACCTTC. This chain uses TRBV5-3 with TRBJ1-2; D perhaps matches TRBD1 (6 bases). Being an ORF, TRBV5-3 has a function that is uncertain. CDR3 length: 16 amino acids. V lost 0 bases, J lost 6 bases, and 18 bases lay in between.

The V call is TRBV19, the J call TRBJ1-3, with TRBD1 matching over 7 bases. There are 16 residues in the CDR3. Germline-derived CDR1 and CDR2 are LNHDA and SQIVND (reference sequence). The trim removed 7 bases at V and 0 bases at J, leaving 9 bases unmatched. The CDR3: CASTSQGVSSGNTIYF. CDR3 nucleotide sequence: TGTGCCAGTACCTCTCAGGGGGTTAGCTCTGGAAACACCATATATTTT.

This clone came up a few times. CDR3 in amino acids: CASSYTYEQYF. CDR3 sequence (DNA): TGTGCCAGCAGTTACACGTACGAGCAGTACTTC. This rearrangement joins TRBV6-6 to TRBJ2-7, with D uncertain. The germline V gene has CDR1 MNHNY and CDR2 SVGAGI (reference sequence). The CDR3 has 11 residues. Trimming took 2 bases from V and 4 from J, leaving 3 bases between them.

This clone has a handful of counts. The chain is built from TRBV18 and TRBJ2-3; D possibly matches TRBD1 or TRBD2 (5 bases each). Per germline, CDR1 KGHSH and CDR2 LQKENI. Trimming stripped 2 bases from V and 3 bases from J, with 9 bases between. This CDR3 spans 14 amino acids. This chain's CDR3 is CASSPEGITDTQYF. The CDR3 DNA follows: TGTGCCAGCTCACCAGAGGGGATAACAGATACGCAGTATTTT.

The CDR3: CASSATPSTDTQYF. CDR3 DNA: TGTGCCAGCAGCGCCACCCCTAGCACAGATACGCAGTATTTT. V usage is TRBV7-9 and J usage is TRBJ2-3, with D uncertain. The CDR3 covers 14 residues. The ends were cut back, 5 bases at V and 0 bases at J, with 9 bases in the middle. From germline, CDR1 is SEHNR and CDR2 FQNEAQ (reference sequence).

The CDR3 coding sequence is TGTGCCAGCAGTTACTCGGGGAGGGTGGGACAAGAGACCCAGTACTTC. Its translation: CASSYSGRVGQETQYF. V gene TRBV6-6 combines with J gene TRBJ2-5; 7 nucleotides line up with TRBD2. V lost 0 bases, J lost 2 bases, and 6 bases stayed unmatched. Germline assignment: CDR1 MNHNY and CDR2 SVGAGI (reference sequence). The CDR3 length is 16 residues.

This clone was found a few times. The CDR3 DNA sequence: TGTGCCAGCAGCATCGACAGCCTCTATGGCTACACCTTC. The encoded protein is CASSIDSLYGYTF. The chain combines TRBV12-3 or TRBV12-4 with TRBJ1-2; D might be TRBD1 (5 bases). V lost 6 bases and J 4 bases, leaving 12 bases between the germline ends. The CDR3 extends over 13 amino acids.

About this clone itself: The same CDR3 also results from other DNA sequences found in this sample. The genes are TRBV15 and TRBJ2-7; possible D gene TRBD2, 5 bases. V was trimmed by 3 bases and J by 0 bases, leaving 6 bases between them. The germline CDR1 and CDR2 sequences are LNHNV and YYDKDF (reference sequence). The CDR3 sequence is 13 residues long. The CDR3 reads CATSRAGSYEQYF. The CDR3 DNA is TGTGCCACCAGCAGGGCGGGCTCCTACGAGCAGTACTTC.

The J gene is TRBJ2-3, the V gene TRBV4-1; the match to TRBD2 covers 9 bases. Losses at the gene ends were 5 bases for V and 1 base for J; bases not matched to a gene: 10. The CDR3 spans 17 residues. Germline CDR1 is MGHRA and CDR2 is YSYEKL. The CDR3 DNA follows: TGCGCCAGCAGCTCCGGGACTAGCTACTTCGGCACAGATACGCAGTATTTT. Amino acids: CASSSGTSYFGTDTQYF.

V is TRBV6-6 and J is TRBJ2-5; 7 bases match TRBD2. The CDR3 loop spans 15 amino acids. The V segment lost 1 base and the J segment 4 bases; nucleotides outside the gene matches: 6. Germline values: CDR1 MNHNY, CDR2 SVGAGI (reference sequence). The DNA of the CDR3 is TGTGCCAGCAGTTACTGGTTTGGCGGGGGAGAGACCCAGTACTTC. Residues: CASSYWFGGGETQYF.

The chain couples TRBV7-7 to TRBJ2-5; no definite D call. V lost 5 bases and J lost 4, with 11 bases in between. The CDR3 is 13 amino acids. Germline-derived CDR1 and CDR2 are SSHAT and FNYEAQ (reference sequence). The CDR3 coding sequence is TGTGCCAGCAGCCCGACATTGGGAGAGACCCAGTACTTC. It codes for CASSPTLGETQYF. Looking up the rest from reference TRBV7-7 and TRBJ2-5 gives the full variable domain: GAGVSQSPRYKVTKRGQDVTLRCDPISSHATLYWYQQALGQGPEFLTYFNYEAQPDKSGLPSDRFSAERPEGSISTLTIQRTEQRDSAMYRCASSPTLGETQYFGPGTRLLVL.